The table lists the clone carrying this T cell receptor (beta chain) with a few counts. Antigen unknown. After removal of 6 bases from V and 3 bases from J, the junction contained 10 bases not matched to a gene. Germline V lookup: CDR1 MDHEN, CDR2 SYDVKM. There are 15 residues in the CDR3. Every isolated RNA sample was fully reverse transcribed, so sequencing captured expressed TCRB transcripts. Naive, central memory and regulatory T cell samples came to a mean of approximately 3.3 million reads. The data were produced by immunoSEQ multiplex PCR, yet TCRdb's version contains in-frame clones alone and is incomplete. Here the sample spans about 230,000 clones, roughly 17% being singletons. This specimen comes from a study of beta chain features in type 1 diabetes. Broader study findings: All four CD4+ subsets of Type 1 diabetes patients contained TCRB CDR3s that were moderately but significantly shorter. The similarity of naive, central memory and Treg TCRB repertoires appeared greater among patients than among healthy donors.

The material sequenced was naive CD4+ T cells from blood. This chain uses TRBV28 with TRBJ2-7; 8 positions agree with TRBD2. The sequence derives from a man younger than 40 with type 1 diabetes. CDR3 protein: CASSLQTSEGYEQYF. CDR3 DNA: TGTGCCAGCAGCCTACAGACTAGCGAGGGCTACGAGCAGTACTTC.